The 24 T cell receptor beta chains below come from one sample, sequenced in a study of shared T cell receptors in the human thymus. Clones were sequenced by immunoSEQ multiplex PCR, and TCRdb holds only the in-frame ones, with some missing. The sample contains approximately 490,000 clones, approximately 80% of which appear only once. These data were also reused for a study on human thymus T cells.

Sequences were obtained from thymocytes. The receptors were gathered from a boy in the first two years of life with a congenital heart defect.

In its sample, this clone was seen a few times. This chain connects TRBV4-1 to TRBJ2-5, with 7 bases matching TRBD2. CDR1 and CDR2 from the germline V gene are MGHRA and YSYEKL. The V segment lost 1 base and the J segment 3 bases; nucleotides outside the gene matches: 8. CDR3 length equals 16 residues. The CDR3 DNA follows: TGCGCCAGCAGCCAAGCGTCCATCGCGGGAGAAGAGACCCAGTACTTC. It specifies CASSQASIAGEETQYF.

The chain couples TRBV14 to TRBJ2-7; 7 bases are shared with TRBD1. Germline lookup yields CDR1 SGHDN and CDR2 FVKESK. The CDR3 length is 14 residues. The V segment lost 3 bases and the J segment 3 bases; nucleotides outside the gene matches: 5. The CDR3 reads CASSQGQPRYEQYF. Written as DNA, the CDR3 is TGTGCCAGCAGCCAGGGACAGCCGCGCTACGAGCAGTACTTC.

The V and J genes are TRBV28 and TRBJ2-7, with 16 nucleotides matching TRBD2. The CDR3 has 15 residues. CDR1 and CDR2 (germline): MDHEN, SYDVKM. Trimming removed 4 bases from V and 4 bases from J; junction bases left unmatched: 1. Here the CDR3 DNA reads TGTGCCAGCAGTTGGGGACTAGCGGGAGGGTACGAGCAGTACTTC. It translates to CASSWGLAGGYEQYF.

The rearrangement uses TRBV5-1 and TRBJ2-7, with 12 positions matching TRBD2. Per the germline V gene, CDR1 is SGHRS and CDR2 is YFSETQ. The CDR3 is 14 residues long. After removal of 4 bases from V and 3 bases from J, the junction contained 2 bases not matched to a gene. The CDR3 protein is CASSPLAGGYEQYF. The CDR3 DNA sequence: TGCGCCAGCAGCCCACTAGCGGGAGGCTACGAGCAGTACTTC.

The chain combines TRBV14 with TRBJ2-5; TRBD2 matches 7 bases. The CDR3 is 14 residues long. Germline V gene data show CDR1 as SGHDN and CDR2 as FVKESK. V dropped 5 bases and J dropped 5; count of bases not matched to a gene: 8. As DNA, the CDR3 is TGTGCCAGCAGCGCCGGGGAGGGCGGGGAGACCCAGTACTTC. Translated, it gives CASSAGEGGETQYF.

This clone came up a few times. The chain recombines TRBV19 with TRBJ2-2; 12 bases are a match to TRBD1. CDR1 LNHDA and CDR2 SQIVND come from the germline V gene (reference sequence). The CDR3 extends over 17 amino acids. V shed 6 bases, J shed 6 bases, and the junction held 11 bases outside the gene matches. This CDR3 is CASSTPRGDRGPGELFF. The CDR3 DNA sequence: TGTGCCAGTAGCACACCCCGCGGGGACAGGGGGCCCGGGGAGCTGTTTTTT.

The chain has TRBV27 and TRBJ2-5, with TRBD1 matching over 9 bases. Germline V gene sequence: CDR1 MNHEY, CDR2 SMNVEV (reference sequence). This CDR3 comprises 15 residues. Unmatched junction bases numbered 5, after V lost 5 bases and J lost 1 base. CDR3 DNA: TGTGCCAGCAGTACAGGGGGCGCGGTCCAAGAGACCCAGTACTTC. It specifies CASSTGGAVQETQYF.

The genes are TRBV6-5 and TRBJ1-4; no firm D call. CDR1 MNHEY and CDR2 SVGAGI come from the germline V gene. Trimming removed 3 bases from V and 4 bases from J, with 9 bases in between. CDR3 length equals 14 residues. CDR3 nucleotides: TGTGCCAGCAGTTATAACAGTATTAATGAAAAACTGTTTTTT. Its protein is CASSYNSINEKLFF.

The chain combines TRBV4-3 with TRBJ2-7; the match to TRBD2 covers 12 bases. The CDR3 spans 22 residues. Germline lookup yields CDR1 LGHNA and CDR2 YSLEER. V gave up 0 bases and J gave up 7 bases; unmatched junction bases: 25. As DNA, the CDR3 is TGCGCCAGCAGCCAAGATTCGGTAGGGCGACTAGCGGGAGAATCAGGCTTAAGGGAGCAGTACTTC. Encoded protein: CASSQDSVGRLAGESGLREQYF.

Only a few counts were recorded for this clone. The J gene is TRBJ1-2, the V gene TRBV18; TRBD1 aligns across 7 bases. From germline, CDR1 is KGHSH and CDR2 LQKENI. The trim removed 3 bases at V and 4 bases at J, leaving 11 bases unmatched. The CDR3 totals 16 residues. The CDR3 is CASSPPELGQLYGYTF. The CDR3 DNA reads TGTGCCAGCTCACCCCCGGAATTGGGACAGCTCTATGGCTACACCTTC.

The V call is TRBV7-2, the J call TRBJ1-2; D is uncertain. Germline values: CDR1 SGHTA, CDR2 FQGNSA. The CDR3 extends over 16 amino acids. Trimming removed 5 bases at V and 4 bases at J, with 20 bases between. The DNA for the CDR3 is TGTGCCAGCAGCCCGCGTGGGGAGCTGGAGGGCTATGGCTACACCTTC. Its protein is CASSPRGELEGYGYTF. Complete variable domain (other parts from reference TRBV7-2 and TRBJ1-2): GAGVSQSPSNKVTEKGKDVELRCDPISGHTALYWYRQSLGQGLEFLIYFQGNSAPDKSGLPSDRFSAERTGGSVSTLTIQRTQQEDSAVYLCASSPRGELEGYGYTFGSGTRLTVV.

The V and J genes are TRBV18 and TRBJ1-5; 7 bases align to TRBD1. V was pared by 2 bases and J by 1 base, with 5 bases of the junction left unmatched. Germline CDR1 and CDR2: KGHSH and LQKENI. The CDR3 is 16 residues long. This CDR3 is CASSPVPGQSNQPQHF. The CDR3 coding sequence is TGTGCCAGCTCACCAGTACCGGGACAGAGCAATCAGCCCCAGCATTTT.

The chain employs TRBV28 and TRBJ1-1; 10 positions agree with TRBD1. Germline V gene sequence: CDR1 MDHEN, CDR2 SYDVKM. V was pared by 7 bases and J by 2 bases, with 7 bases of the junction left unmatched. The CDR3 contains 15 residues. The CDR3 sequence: CASTGTGDLNTEAFF. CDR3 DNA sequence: TGTGCCAGCACTGGGACAGGGGATTTAAACACTGAAGCTTTCTTT.

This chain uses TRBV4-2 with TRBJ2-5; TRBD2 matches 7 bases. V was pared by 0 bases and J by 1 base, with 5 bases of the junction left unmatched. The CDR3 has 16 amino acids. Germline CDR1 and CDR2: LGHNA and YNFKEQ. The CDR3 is CASSQDLQRGQETQYF. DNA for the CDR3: TGTGCCAGCAGCCAAGATCTCCAGCGGGGCCAAGAGACCCAGTACTTC.

CDR3 nucleotide sequence: TGTGCCAGCTCACCCCAGGCCGGCCATAGCAATCAGCCCCAGCATTTT. Translation gives CASSPQAGHSNQPQHF. The J gene is TRBJ1-5, the V gene TRBV18; D unclear. Between the trimmed V and J ends, which lost 3 bases and 0 bases, there was a span of 12 bases. CDR1 is KGHSH and CDR2 is LQKENI in the germline V gene. The CDR3 totals 16 residues.

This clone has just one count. CDR3 protein: CASSWLPGQEATNEKLFF. The CDR3, as DNA: TGTGCCAGCAGCTGGTTACCGGGACAGGAGGCAACTAATGAAAAACTGTTTTTT. This chain links TRBV5-8 with TRBJ1-4, with 8 bases identical to TRBD1. Germline trimming cut 3 bases from V and 0 bases from J; bases unmatched to any gene: 10. Per the germline V gene, CDR1 is SGHTS and CDR2 is YDEGEE. The CDR3 sequence is 18 residues long.

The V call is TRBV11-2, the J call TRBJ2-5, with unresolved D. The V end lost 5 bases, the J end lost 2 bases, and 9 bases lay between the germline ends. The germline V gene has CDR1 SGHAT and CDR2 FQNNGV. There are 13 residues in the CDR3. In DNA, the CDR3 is TGTGCCAGCAGCCTCGGTTATCAAGAGACCCAGTACTTC. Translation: CASSLGYQETQYF.

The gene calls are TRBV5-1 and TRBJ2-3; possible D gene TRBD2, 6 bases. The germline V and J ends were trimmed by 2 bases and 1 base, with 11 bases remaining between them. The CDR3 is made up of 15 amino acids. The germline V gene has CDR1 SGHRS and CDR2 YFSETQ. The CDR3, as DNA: TGCGCCAGCAGCTTCGGCGAGCGGGGCACAGATACGCAGTATTTT. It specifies CASSFGERGTDTQYF.

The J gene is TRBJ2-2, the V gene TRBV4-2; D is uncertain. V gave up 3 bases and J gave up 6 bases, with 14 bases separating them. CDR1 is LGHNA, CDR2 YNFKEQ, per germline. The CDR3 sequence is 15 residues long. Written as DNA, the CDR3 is TGTGCCAGCAGCCAGCTCCGTGGTCGGGCCGGGGAGCTGTTTTTT. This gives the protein CASSQLRGRAGELFF.

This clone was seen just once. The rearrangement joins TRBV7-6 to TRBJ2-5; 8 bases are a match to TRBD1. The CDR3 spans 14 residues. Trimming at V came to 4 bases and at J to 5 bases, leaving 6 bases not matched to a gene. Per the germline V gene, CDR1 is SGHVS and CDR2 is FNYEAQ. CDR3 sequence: CASSSRTGKETQYF. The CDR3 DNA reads TGTGCCAGCAGCTCAAGGACAGGGAAGGAGACCCAGTACTTC. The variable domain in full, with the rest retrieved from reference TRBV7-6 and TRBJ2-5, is GAGVSQSPRYKVTKRGQDVALRCDPISGHVSLYWYRQALGQGPEFLTYFNYEAQQDKSGLPNDRFSAERPEGSISTLTIQRTEQRDSAMYRCASSSRTGKETQYFGPGTRLLVL.

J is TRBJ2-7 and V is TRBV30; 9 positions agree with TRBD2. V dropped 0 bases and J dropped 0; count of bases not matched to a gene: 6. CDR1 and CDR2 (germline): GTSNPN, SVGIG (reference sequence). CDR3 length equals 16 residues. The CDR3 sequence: CAWSVRREGSSYEQYF. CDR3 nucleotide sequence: TGTGCCTGGAGTGTAAGGCGGGAGGGTAGCTCCTACGAGCAGTACTTC. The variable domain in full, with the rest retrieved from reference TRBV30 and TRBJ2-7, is SQTIHQWPATLVQPVGSPLSLECTVEGTSNPNLYWYRQAAGRGLQLLFYSVGIGQISSEVPQNLSASRPQDRQFILSSKKLLLSDSGFYLCAWSVRREGSSYEQYFGPGTRLTVT.

In DNA form, the CDR3 reads TGTGCCAGCAGCCAACGCAGCCAGGGAGAGACCCAGTACTTC. Translation gives CASSQRSQGETQYF. This chain uses TRBV5-4 with TRBJ2-5; D is perhaps TRBD1 (5 bases). The V gene lost 4 bases and the J gene lost 4 bases, with 14 bases spanning the gap. Per germline, CDR1 SGHNT and CDR2 YYREEE (reference sequence). The CDR3 runs to 14 residues.

In nucleotides, the CDR3 is TGTGCCAGCACAGGGTTGGCGACCGGGGAGCTGTTTTTT. This codes for CASTGLATGELFF. The chain is built from TRBV27 and TRBJ2-2; a weak D match, TRBD1 (5 bases). Germline V CDR1 and CDR2: MNHEY, SMNVEV (reference sequence). The ends were cut back, 7 bases at V and 5 bases at J, with 11 bases in the middle. The CDR3 sequence is 13 residues long.

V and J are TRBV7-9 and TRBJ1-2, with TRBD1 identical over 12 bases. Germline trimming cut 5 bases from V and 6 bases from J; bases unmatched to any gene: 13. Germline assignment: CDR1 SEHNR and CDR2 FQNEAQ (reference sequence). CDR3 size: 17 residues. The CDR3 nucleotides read TGTGCCAGCAGCCCCAGGGGACAGGGGGCGAACACGCATGGCTACACCTTC. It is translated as CASSPRGQGANTHGYTF.